This passage covers 10 T cell receptor beta chains from one sample sequenced in a study of blood T cell repertoires in COVID-19. Profiled with immunoSEQ multiplex PCR; TCRdb holds only in-frame clones, not every one. The sample lists about 140,000 clones, just under 85% occurring once. The sequencing input was PBMCs or T cells enriched from blood (not recorded which). All receptors derive from a woman aged 40 to 49 who had recovered from COVID-19.

This clone has just one count. This chain links TRBV3-1 (or the pseudogene TRBV3-2) with TRBJ1-6; D may be TRBD1 (5 bases). V was clipped by 1 base and J by 10 bases, with 14 bases between them. The length of the CDR3 is 15 residues. Germline CDR1 LGHDT, CDR2 YNNKEL (reference sequence). CDR3 protein: CASSQAPGGESPLHF. The CDR3 DNA is TGTGCCAGCAGCCAAGCCCCGGGAGGGGAATCACCCCTCCACTTT.

This chain connects TRBV6-5 to TRBJ1-2; 7 positions agree with TRBD1. The CDR3 loop spans 14 amino acids. V was clipped by 5 bases and J by 7 bases; unmatched bases: 10. In germline, CDR1 is MNHEY, CDR2 SVGAGI. The CDR3 protein is CASSNTGELRGYTF. The CDR3 DNA follows: TGTGCCAGCAGTAATACAGGGGAATTGCGTGGCTACACCTTC.

The chain carries TRBV6-6 and TRBJ2-5; tentative D call: TRBD2 (6 bases). Per germline, CDR1 MNHNY and CDR2 SVGAGI (reference sequence). V gave up 2 bases and J gave up 1 base, with 14 bases separating them. The CDR3 sequence is 16 residues long. The CDR3 protein is CASSYPAGSSQETQYF. The CDR3 DNA sequence: TGTGCCAGCAGTTACCCCGCCGGGAGTTCCCAAGAGACCCAGTACTTC.

The chain employs TRBV25-1 and TRBJ1-1; D ambiguous. From germline, CDR1 is MGHDK and CDR2 SYGVNS. CDR3 size: 13 residues. The V end was cut by 5 bases, the J end by 1 base, with 8 bases between. CDR3 sequence reads: CASSSRWNTEAFF. DNA for the CDR3: TGTGCCAGCAGTTCCCGGTGGAACACTGAAGCTTTCTTT.

The chain links TRBV6-5 to TRBJ2-1; perhaps TRBD2 as D (5 bases). This CDR3 is 13 amino acids long. Trimming took off 1 base at V and 5 bases at J, with 6 bases between the two ends. The V gene's germline CDR1 is MNHEY and CDR2 SVGAGI. This CDR3 is CASSYYGNNEQFF. CDR3 DNA sequence: TGTGCCAGCAGTTACTACGGGAACAATGAGCAGTTCTTC.

This chain uses TRBV29-1 with TRBJ1-2; tentatively, D is TRBD1 (5 bases). This CDR3 is built from 14 residues. Germline V gene lookup returns CDR1 SQVTM and CDR2 ANQGSEA. Trimming stripped 4 bases from V and 0 bases from J, with 12 bases between. CDR3 sequence: CSVGREQTNYGYTF. The CDR3 nucleotides read TGCAGCGTTGGCAGGGAACAAACTAACTATGGCTACACCTTC.

The chain couples TRBV3-1 (or the pseudogene TRBV3-2) to TRBJ2-7; D may be TRBD1 (5 bases). CDR1 LGHDT and CDR2 YNNKEL come from the germline V gene (reference sequence). V shed 6 bases and J shed 2 bases, with 17 bases lying between them. This CDR3 is built from 15 residues. The CDR3 nucleotides read TGTGCCAGCAGTTTCAGGAATAAGGGGCCCTACGAGCAGTACTTC. Amino acids: CASSFRNKGPYEQYF.

V is TRBV6-6 and J is TRBJ1-3, with no clear D. Trimming cost V 7 bases and J 0 bases, with 13 bases left between them. Germline V gene lookup returns CDR1 MNHNY and CDR2 SVGAGI (reference sequence). The CDR3 is 15 residues long. Here the CDR3 DNA reads TGTGCCAGCACCACCTCCGGGTCCTCTGGAAACACCATATATTTT. Protein product: CASTTSGSSGNTIYF.

The chain uses TRBV24-1 and TRBJ2-3; a possible D gene is TRBD2 (5 bases). The germline V and J ends were trimmed by 7 bases and 9 bases, with 13 bases remaining between them. This CDR3 is built from 12 residues. Germline CDR1 is KGHDR and CDR2 is SFDVKD. The CDR3 DNA sequence: TGTGCCACCAGGGCTTCCTCGGGGACGCAGTATTTT. Its protein is CATRASSGTQYF.

This clone was seen a handful of times. The chain is built from TRBV7-8 and TRBJ2-7, with a possible D match to TRBD2 (6 bases). The CDR3 is made up of 16 amino acids. Trimming shortened V by 5 bases and J by 4 bases, and 21 bases separated the two germline ends. Per the germline V gene, CDR1 is SGHVS and CDR2 is FQNEAQ. The CDR3 DNA reads as TGTGCCAGCAGCCGAAGGGGCGGGTCGGAGGGGTACGAGCAGTACTTC. Translation: CASSRRGGSEGYEQYF.